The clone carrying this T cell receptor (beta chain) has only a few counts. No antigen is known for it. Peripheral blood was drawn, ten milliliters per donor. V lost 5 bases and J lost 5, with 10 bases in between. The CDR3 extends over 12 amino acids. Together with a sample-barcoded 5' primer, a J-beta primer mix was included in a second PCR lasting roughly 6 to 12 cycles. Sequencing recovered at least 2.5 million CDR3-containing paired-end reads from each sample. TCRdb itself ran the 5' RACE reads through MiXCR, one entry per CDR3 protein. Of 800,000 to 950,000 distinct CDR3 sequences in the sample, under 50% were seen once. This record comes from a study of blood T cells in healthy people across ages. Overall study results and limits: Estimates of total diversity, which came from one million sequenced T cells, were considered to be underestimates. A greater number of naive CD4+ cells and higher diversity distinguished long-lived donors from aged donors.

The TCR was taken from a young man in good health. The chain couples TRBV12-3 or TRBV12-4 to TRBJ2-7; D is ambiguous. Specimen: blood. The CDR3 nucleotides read TGTGCCAGCAGTCTGAGACGGGACGAGCAGTACTTC. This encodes CASSLRRDEQYF.